The rows below give T cell receptor beta chains drawn from one sample of a study of cytomegalovirus exposure and HLA in healthy donors. Clones were read by immunoSEQ multiplex PCR, and TCRdb kept only the in-frame ones, dropping some. This table has fewer than 110,000 clones, roughly 85% appearing once. Sequenced input: PBMCs. The receptor set was obtained from a man aged 25-40 years in good health and CMV-seronegative. Both conserved end residues are part of each CDR3. The D gene is left open where the match is weak. Not all rows give a size; the values are once, few, many and, for expanded clones, a class.

TRBD2 16 TRBJ2-5 once TRBV9 CASSVRPSGGKETQYF TGTGCCAGCAGCGTAAGGCCTAGCGGGGGAAAAGAGACCCAGTACTTC
- 15 TRBJ2-6 - TRBV4-1 CASTPRASGANVLTF TGCGCCAGCACCCCCAGGGCCTCTGGGGCCAACGTCCTGACTTTC
- 14 TRBJ1-2 - TRBV28 CATWGPTVNYGYTF TGTGCCACCTGGGGGCCGACAGTGAACTATGGCTACACCTTC
- 16 TRBJ2-1 - TRBV19 CASSSGLRSDGNEQFF TGTGCCAGTAGTTCAGGCCTACGGTCCGATGGTAATGAGCAGTTCTTC
- 13 TRBJ1-1 once TRBV4-2 CASSLTGNTEAFF TGTGCCAGCAGCCTTACGGGGAACACTGAAGCTTTCTTT
TRBD1 14 TRBJ1-1 - TRBV10-3 CAIMEDQGGTEAFF TGTGCCATCATGGAAGACCAGGGGGGCACTGAAGCTTTCTTT
- 15 TRBJ1-1 - TRBV4-2 CASSQDMMIGAEAFF TGTGCCAGCAGCCAAGATATGATGATCGGAGCTGAAGCTTTCTTT
- 14 TRBJ1-5 - TRBV2 CASSLGQSNQPQHF TGTGCCAGCAGTCTTGGGCAGAGCAATCAGCCCCAGCATTTT
TRBD1 18 TRBJ2-4 - TRBV5-4 CASSFGTGISLAKNIQYF TGTGCCAGCAGCTTTGGGACAGGAATTTCTTTAGCCAAAAACATTCAGTACTTC
- 18 TRBJ1-3 - TRBV7-8 CASSLGFRQADSGNTIYF TGTGCCAGCAGCTTAGGATTCCGACAGGCGGACTCTGGAAACACCATATATTTT
- 11 TRBJ1-3 once TRBV29-1 CSVRERNTIYF TGCAGCGTCCGAGAGCGAAACACCATATATTTT
TRBD2 20 TRBJ2-1 - TRBV5-1 CASSLVASGRAGRGYNEQFF TGCGCCAGCAGCTTGGTAGCTAGCGGGAGGGCCGGTAGGGGTTACAATGAGCAGTTCTTC
TRBD1 13 TRBJ1-2 - TRBV19 CASSQRTGFGYTF TGTGCCAGTAGTCAACGGACAGGGTTCGGCTACACCTTC
TRBD1 16 TRBJ2-1 few TRBV12-5 CASAWGGTVSYNEQFF TGTGCTAGTGCTTGGGGTGGGACAGTCTCCTACAATGAGCAGTTCTTC
- 11 TRBJ2-7 - TRBV2 CASSAQDEQYF TGTGCCAGCAGTGCCCAGGACGAGCAGTACTTC
- 12 TRBJ1-2 - TRBV6-5 CATSQGTGFYTF TGTGCGACATCACAGGGAACAGGCTTCTACACCTTC
- 13 TRBJ2-7 - TRBV7-8 CASSLNSRYEQYF TGTGCCAGCAGCTTGAACAGTCGCTACGAGCAGTACTTC
TRBD1 22 TRBJ2-6 - TRBV15 CATSSDFDRVVYIGSGANVLTF TGTGCCACCAGCAGTGATTTTGACAGGGTAGTATATATAGGCTCTGGGGCCAACGTCCTGACTTTC
TRBD1 12 TRBJ2-2 - TRBV4-2 CASSVDRGELFF TGTGCCAGCAGCGTTGACAGGGGAGAGCTGTTTTTT
TRBD1 16 TRBJ1-5 - TRBV5-5 CASSLGGQGGNQPQHF TGTGCCAGCAGCTTGGGGGGGCAGGGGGGCAATCAGCCCCAGCATTTT
- 15 TRBJ2-7 once TRBV7-2 CASSLLPGFAYEQYF TGTGCCAGCAGCTTACTGCCAGGGTTCGCGTACGAGCAGTACTTC
TRBD2 15 TRBJ2-1 - TRBV28 CASSRSGSSYNEQFF TGTGCCAGCAGTCGTAGCGGGAGCTCCTACAATGAGCAGTTCTTC
TRBD2 14 TRBJ2-1 - TRBV9 CASSGTSGSYEQFF TGTGCCAGCAGCGGGACTAGCGGGAGTTATGAGCAGTTCTTC
- 13 TRBJ2-7 - TRBV30 CAWSSPMSSEQYF TGTGCCTGGAGCTCCCCTATGAGTTCCGAGCAGTACTTC
- 14 TRBJ1-6 - TRBV5-1 CASSLDGHTSPLHF TGCGCCAGCAGCTTGGACGGACACACTTCACCCCTCCACTTT
- 17 TRBJ2-3 - TRBV15 CATSRGNVAYPTDTQYF TGTGCCACCAGCAGAGGAAATGTAGCTTACCCCACAGATACGCAGTATTTT
TRBD2 13 TRBJ2-1 - TRBV19 CASGTSAINEQFF TGTGCCAGTGGAACTAGCGCCATCAATGAGCAGTTCTTC
TRBD1 14 TRBJ1-4 - TRBV7-2 CASSLTGGDEKLFF TGTGCCAGCAGCTTGACAGGGGGCGATGAAAAACTGTTTTTT
- 14 TRBJ1-2 - TRBV28 CASSLRFRGYGYTF TGTGCCAGCAGTTTGCGTTTCAGGGGCTATGGCTACACCTTC
TRBD2 16 TRBJ2-3 - TRBV6-4 CASSDSSSGSTDTQYF TGTGCCAGCAGTGACTCGAGTAGCGGGAGCACAGATACGCAGTATTTT
TRBD1 13 TRBJ1-1 - TRBV4-1 CASSLQGSTEAFF TGCGCCAGCAGCCTACAGGGGAGCACTGAAGCTTTCTTT
TRBD2 15 TRBJ2-1 - TRBV18 CASSLGTSGDNEQFF TGTGCCAGCTCACTCGGAACTAGCGGGGACAATGAGCAGTTCTTC
- 15 TRBJ1-5 once TRBV6-1 CASSENRVMYQPQHF TGTGCCAGCAGTGAAAACAGGGTTATGTATCAGCCCCAGCATTTT
TRBD1 15 TRBJ2-7 - TRBV6-1 CASSEGQHQTYEQYF TGTGCCAGCAGTGAGGGACAGCACCAAACCTACGAGCAGTACTTC
- 14 TRBJ2-5 - TRBV18 CASSPPDRQETQYF TGTGCCAGCTCACCTCCTGACAGGCAAGAGACCCAGTACTTC
TRBD2 18 TRBJ2-3 few TRBV7-2 CASSLDSSSGRSADTQYF TGTGCCAGCAGCTTAGATTCCTCTAGCGGGAGAAGCGCAGATACGCAGTATTTT
- 16 TRBJ2-2 - TRBV10-3 CASALGPGKDTGELFF TGTGCCTCCGCCCTGGGTCCAGGGAAGGACACCGGGGAGCTGTTTTTT
TRBD1 16 TRBJ2-4 - TRBV9 CASSSPTGTDKNIQYF TGTGCCAGCAGCTCACCGACCGGGACAGATAAAAACATTCAGTACTTC
TRBD2 17 TRBJ2-3 - TRBV6-4 CASSASSGGARADTQYF TGTGCCAGCAGTGCATCTAGCGGGGGGGCCAGGGCAGATACGCAGTATTTT
TRBD2 16 TRBJ2-3 - TRBV5-1 CASSYRLAGGEDTQYF TGCGCCAGCAGCTACCGACTAGCGGGAGGTGAAGATACGCAGTATTTT
- 14 TRBJ1-5 - TRBV30 CAWRGSGPNQPQHF TGTGCCTGGCGAGGGTCTGGACCTAATCAGCCCCAGCATTTT
TRBD2 14 TRBJ2-7 - TRBV15 CATSRGGGTYEQYF TGTGCCACCAGCAGAGGGGGGGGAACCTACGAGCAGTACTTC
- 15 TRBJ1-2 few TRBV7-9 CASSPQDIKGTGYTF TGTGCCAGCAGCCCACAGGACATCAAAGGTACTGGCTACACCTTC
- 19 TRBJ2-5 - TRBV7-9 CASSRRGAGGPKKQETQYF TGTGCCAGCAGCCGCCGGGGGGCGGGCGGGCCTAAGAAACAAGAGACCCAGTACTTC
- 10 TRBJ2-3 - TRBV20-1 CSARDTVPTF TGCAGTGCTAGAGATACGGTTCCAACGTTT
TRBD2 15 TRBJ2-7 - TRBV9 CASSAGTSGTHEQYF TGTGCCAGCAGCGCCGGGACTAGCGGGACTCACGAGCAGTACTTC
- 11 TRBJ1-2 - TRBV28 CACQGNYGYTF TGTGCCTGTCAGGGTAACTATGGCTACACCTTC
TRBD2 15 TRBJ2-5 - TRBV29-1 CSVETSGTLRETQYF TGCAGCGTTGAGACTAGCGGAACCCTTAGGGAGACCCAGTACTTC
- 14 TRBJ2-1 - TRBV5-4 CASSTPIDYNEQFF TGTGCCAGCAGCACCCCCATAGACTACAATGAGCAGTTCTTC
- 14 TRBJ2-5 - TRBV28 CASSLVGRQETQYF TGTGCCAGCAGTCTCGTTGGGCGCCAAGAGACCCAGTACTTC
- 11 TRBJ2-5 - TRBV20-1 CSASSQETQYF TGCAGTGCTTCTAGCCAAGAGACCCAGTACTTC
- 15 TRBJ2-7 - TRBV4-1 CASSQDSAEPYEQYF TGCGCCAGCAGCCAAGATTCAGCGGAACCCTACGAGCAGTACTTC
TRBD2 14 TRBJ2-1 once TRBV7-8 CASGRGSYYNEQFF TGTGCCAGCGGGAGGGGCAGCTATTACAATGAGCAGTTCTTC
- 15 TRBJ2-2 - TRBV9 CASSDTGKNTGELFF TGTGCCAGCAGCGACACAGGGAAAAACACCGGGGAGCTGTTTTTT
TRBD1 15 TRBJ2-7 - TRBV28 CASSSPGTAGGEQYF TGTGCCAGCAGTTCGCCCGGGACAGCCGGCGGCGAGCAGTACTTC
- 15 TRBJ2-5 once TRBV5-1 CASSQRARAGETQYF TGCGCCAGCAGCCAGCGGGCTAGGGCCGGGGAGACCCAGTACTTC
TRBD2 12 TRBJ2-1 - TRBV30 CAWSVQRGEQFF TGTGCCTGGAGTGTACAGCGGGGTGAGCAGTTCTTC
TRBD1 16 TRBJ2-2 - TRBV4-1 CASSPGQGQSTGELFF TGCGCCAGCAGCCCCGGACAGGGCCAGTCCACCGGGGAGCTGTTTTTT
- 13 TRBJ2-7 - TRBV9 CASSLGGVGEQYF TGTGCCAGCAGCCTAGGGGGGGTCGGCGAGCAGTACTTC